This T cell receptor (beta chain) was identified during a study of shared clonotypes between healthy human individuals. The protocol was immunoSEQ multiplex PCR, while the TCRdb copy is restricted to in-frame clones and leaves out a portion. This repertoire shows approximately 2,000,000 clones, roughly 90% found once; its top ten account for approximately 0.39%. Trimming removed 7 bases from V and 8 bases from J, with 21 bases in between. The CDR3 runs to 15 residues. CDR1 and CDR2 (germline): MDHEN, SYDVKM. Sequencing input: naive CD4+ T cells from PBMCs. This sample's subset: CD45RA+ positively selected. This receptor was identified in a man in his late teens or twenties in good health. Some clones in this sample may be carry-over from other donors' samples. The J gene is TRBJ2-1, the V gene TRBV28; D possibly corresponds to TRBD2 (6 bases). The chain's CDR3 is CASIPGGAGIYEQFF. The CDR3 region has the DNA TGTGCCAGCATTCCCGGGGGAGCGGGTATATATGAGCAGTTCTTC.